The table lists the clone carrying this T cell receptor (beta chain) with a few counts. Its target is not known. Treatment of the sample: oral pan-JAK inhibitor, 5-10 mg twice daily. Lesional scalp punch biopsies and peripheral blood were collected from alopecia areata patients. These data come from a study of CD8+ T cells in alopecia areata. Study-level points and caveats: Scalp sequencing also captures normal skin's resident alphabeta T cells. While patients received tofacitinib, many expanded lesional clones remained present in scalp and blood. Expanded CD8+ clones among the top 100, and scalp clonality, were significantly decreased by tofacitinib.

The V gene's germline CDR1 is SQVTM and CDR2 ANQGSEA. V was trimmed by 6 bases and J by 9 bases, leaving 12 bases between them. The CDR3 extends over 12 amino acids. Extracted from the samples, RNA was reverse transcribed into cDNA to serve as the sequencing template. The data were produced by immunoSEQ multiplex PCR, yet TCRdb's version contains in-frame clones alone and is incomplete. The sample carries approximately 180,000 clones, 60% recorded once. This rearrangement joins TRBV29-1 to TRBJ2-6, with TRBD1 as a possible D gene (6 bases). The sequence came from a human donor with alopecia areata. The sequenced sample was CD4+ T cells sorted from blood, obtained at week 24, from a patient treated with tofacitinib. CDR3 nucleotide sequence: TGCAGCGTCAAACAGGGAGACAACGTCCTGACTTTC. Translation gives CSVKQGDNVLTF.